This T cell receptor beta chain was profiled in a study of beta chain features in type 1 diabetes. Whole-study findings and limits: Within patients, naive, central memory and Treg TCRB repertoires seemed more similar than within healthy donors. In all four CD4+ subsets, TCRB CDR3 length was significantly, moderately reduced in type 1 diabetes. For type 1 diabetes patients, VDJ junctions showed fewer insertions and more deletions.

Germline values: CDR1 SEHNR, CDR2 FQNEAQ (reference sequence). The length of the CDR3 is 16 residues. The V end lost 3 bases, the J end lost 0 bases, and 9 bases lay between the germline ends. Of note for this clone: Its specificity is not known.

TCRB transcripts that were expressed got sequenced, as all of the isolated RNA had been reverse transcribed. The average output of naive, central memory and regulatory T cell samples was about 3.3 million reads. Here immunoSEQ multiplex PCR was the method, and the copy in TCRdb shows in-frame clones only, minus some. The table includes 160,000 or so clones, around 63% detected once. The J gene is TRBJ2-6, the V gene TRBV7-9; D unclear. This TCR was sampled from a man aged 25 to 45 with type 1 diabetes. The source material was naive CD4+ T cells from blood. The CDR3 DNA reads TGTGCCAGCAGCTTTCAGCCCCTCTCTGGGGCCAACGTCCTGACTTTC. Amino acids: CASSFQPLSGANVLTF.